This entry features one TCR beta chain sequence. This specimen comes from a study of blood T cells in healthy people across ages. The second PCR ran about 6 to 12 cycles with a sample-barcoded 5' primer and J-beta primers. TCRdb recomputed calls from the 5' RACE reads with MiXCR, one row per CDR3 protein. The table shows about 380,000 distinct CDR3 sequences, with 52% occurring only once. Approximately 9.4 milliliters was the volume of peripheral blood drawn from each donor. This TCR derives from a man aged 55-75 years in good health. Sample: blood.

CDR3 protein: CASNQQIGGDTQYF. The CDR3 nucleotides are TGTGCCAGCAACCAGCAGATTGGCGGGGATACGCAGTATTTT. J is TRBJ2-3 and V is TRBV12-3 or TRBV12-4; maybe TRBD2 (5 bases). Trimming took 7 bases from V and 6 from J, leaving 17 bases between them. The length of the CDR3 is 14 residues.